This TCR beta chain originates from a study of blood T cells in healthy people across ages. Notes on the study in general: The unknown donor CMV status may have confounded expanded clonotype changes. PBMCs were not sorted, which prevented a conclusive comparison of naive versus antigen-experienced cells. Those diversity estimates obtained from one million T cells were thought to be underestimates.

There are 18 residues in the CDR3. Germline-derived CDR1 and CDR2 are SGHRS and YFSETQ. Trimming took off 4 bases at V and 2 bases at J, with 23 bases between the two ends. Together with a sample-barcoded 5' primer, a J-beta primer mix was included in a second PCR lasting about 7 to 11 cycles. TCRdb redid the calling of the 5' RACE reads with MiXCR, one entry per CDR3 protein. The table includes fewer than 1 million distinct CDR3 sequences, under 45% detected once. About this clonotype: Its antigen is currently unknown.

The clonotype comes from a man aged 55 to 70 in good health. The chain employs TRBV5-1 and TRBJ2-3; D is unresolved. Sequencing input: blood. The CDR3 protein is CASSPQPHNGASTDTQYF. CDR3 DNA sequence: TGCGCCAGCAGCCCCCAGCCGCATAATGGAGCCTCCACAGATACGCAGTATTTT.